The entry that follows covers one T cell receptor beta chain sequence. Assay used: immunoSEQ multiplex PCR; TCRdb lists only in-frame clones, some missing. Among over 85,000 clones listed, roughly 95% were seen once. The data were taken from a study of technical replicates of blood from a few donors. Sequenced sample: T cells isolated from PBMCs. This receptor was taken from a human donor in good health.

CDR3 sequence: CAWSQTGISQPQHF. DNA for the CDR3: TGTGCCTGGAGTCAAACAGGAATCAGTCAGCCCCAGCATTTT. The J gene is TRBJ1-5, the V gene TRBV30; D possibly corresponds to TRBD1 (5 bases). The germline V and J ends were trimmed by 2 bases and 6 bases, with 14 bases remaining between them. Germline V CDR1 and CDR2: GTSNPN, SVGIG (reference sequence). The CDR3 length is 14 residues.